This T cell receptor beta chain derives from a study of immune characterization of retroperitoneal liposarcoma. TCRdb reprocessed the PCR reads with MiXCR, giving one entry per CDR3 protein. The sample shows roughly 10,000 distinct CDR3 sequences, about 27% of them seen only once. The CDR3 spans 11 residues. Trimming stripped 8 bases from V and 0 bases from J, with 4 bases between. Germline lookup yields CDR1 MGHRA and CDR2 YSYEKL. The chain combines TRBV4-1 with TRBJ1-1; D ambiguous. This receptor was taken from a female donor with retroperitoneal liposarcoma. Sequencing input: tumor tissue. The CDR3 DNA follows: TGCGCCAGCGGCATGAACACTGAAGCTTTCTTT. It is translated as CASGMNTEAFF.